The clone carrying this T cell receptor (beta chain) occurred a few times. CDR3 length: 12 residues. Germline V gene data show CDR1 as MNHEY and CDR2 as SMNVEV (reference sequence). Trimming at V came to 6 bases and at J to 13 bases, leaving 5 bases not matched to a gene. This specimen belongs to a study of T cell changes during pregnancy in multiple sclerosis. The assay was immunoSEQ multiplex PCR, and TCRdb's table has in-frame clones only and misses some. The data show about 26,000 clones, with approximately 89% seen just once and roughly 15% held by the top ten. The material sequenced was CD8+ T cells from peripheral blood mononuclear cells, taken in the second trimester of pregnancy. The TCR sequence derives from a female donor with multiple sclerosis, enrolled in a pregnancy study. The chain is built from TRBV27 and TRBJ1-6; 8 bases align to TRBD1. CDR3 nucleotides: TGTGCCAGCAGCAGGGGGCTGGGGCCCCTCCACTTT. It translates to CASSRGLGPLHF.